A single sample gave rise to the 19 T cell receptor beta chains below, sequenced in a study of shared clonotypes between healthy human individuals. Assay: immunoSEQ multiplex PCR; the TCRdb copy retains only in-frame clones and omits some. The sample consists of 2 million or so clones, roughly 96% of them appearing once. Sequencing input: naive CD4+ T cells sorted from blood. Subset specified: CD45RA+ positively selected. The receptors stem from a man aged 18 to 35 in good health.

The chain couples TRBV27 to TRBJ2-7; no firm D call. This CDR3 comprises 12 residues. CDR1 MNHEY and CDR2 SMNVEV come from the germline V gene (reference sequence). Trimming shortened V by 3 bases and J by 6 bases, and 9 bases separated the two germline ends. Here the CDR3 DNA reads TGTGCCAGCAGTTTCCTAACGGGCGAGCAGTACTTC. Amino acids: CASSFLTGEQYF.

This clone was counted only a few times. Other nucleotide sequences in the sample specify the same CDR3. The chain links TRBV28 to TRBJ2-7; D is undetermined. CDR1 is MDHEN, CDR2 SYDVKM, per germline. CDR3 length: 11 amino acids. Trimming took off 3 bases at V and 3 bases at J, with 3 bases between the two ends. This CDR3 reads CASSLGYEQYF. In DNA, the CDR3 is TGTGCCAGCAGTTTGGGCTACGAGCAGTACTTC.

The chain carries TRBV5-4 and TRBJ1-2, with D possibly being TRBD1 (6 bases). Per the germline V gene, CDR1 is SGHNT and CDR2 is YYREEE (reference sequence). CDR3 length: 16 amino acids. Trimming stripped 4 bases from V and 3 bases from J, with 19 bases between. The CDR3: CASSPRQVGGDYGYTF. In nucleotides, the CDR3 is TGTGCCAGCAGCCCCAGACAGGTCGGCGGGGACTATGGCTACACCTTC.

The V gene is TRBV10-3, the J gene TRBJ2-7; D may match TRBD1 or TRBD2 (5 bases each). CDR1 and CDR2 from the germline V gene are ENHRY and SYGVKD. The CDR3 has 12 residues. The V end lost 5 bases, the J end lost 6 bases, and 11 bases lay between the germline ends. The CDR3 sequence is CAISKAGTEQYF. The CDR3 nucleotides are TGTGCCATCAGTAAGGCAGGGACCGAGCAGTACTTC.

V gene TRBV4-1 combines with J gene TRBJ2-2, with TRBD2 matching 11 bases. The CDR3 extends over 19 amino acids. Per the germline V gene, CDR1 is MGHRA and CDR2 is YSYEKL. V lost 0 bases and J lost 4; bases outside the gene matches: 10. The CDR3 DNA follows: TGCGCCAGCAGCCAAGAAATGTCTAGCGGGAGGCCTAGCACCGGGGAGCTGTTTTTT. Protein: CASSQEMSSGRPSTGELFF.

Regarding this clone: Other DNA variants within this sample encode the same CDR3. The V call is TRBV19, the J call TRBJ2-5; tentative D call: TRBD2 (5 bases). V shed 1 base and J shed 5 bases, with 8 bases lying between them. Germline CDR1 LNHDA, CDR2 SQIVND (reference sequence). The CDR3 totals 13 residues. CDR3 sequence reads: CASSIGPGETQYF. The CDR3 DNA follows: TGTGCCAGTAGTATAGGTCCGGGGGAGACCCAGTACTTC.

With regard to this clone: Additional DNA sequences in this sample encode the identical CDR3. This sequence joins TRBV9 and TRBJ2-7; 8 bases align to TRBD1. Germline assignment: CDR1 SGDLS and CDR2 YYNGEE. With 0 bases clipped from V and 4 bases from J, the junction kept 6 bases outside the gene matches. This CDR3 has 15 amino acids. In DNA, the CDR3 is TGTGCCAGCAGCGTAGGAGCAGGGGGCGCTTACGAGCAGTACTTC. Translation gives CASSVGAGGAYEQYF.

This sequence joins TRBV11-2 and TRBJ2-1, with TRBD2 matching over 13 bases. The V and J ends lost 1 base and 8 bases, in that order; junction bases with no gene match: 2. The CDR3 has 15 amino acids. Per germline, CDR1 SGHAT and CDR2 FQNNGV. In DNA, the CDR3 is TGTGCCAGCAGCTTAGGGACTAGCGGGAGCCATGAGCAGTTCTTC. As protein: CASSLGTSGSHEQFF.

The rearrangement links TRBV6-6 to TRBJ2-7; D is possibly TRBD1 or TRBD2 (5 bases each). V was clipped by 0 bases and J by 3 bases, with 15 bases between them. Germline V gene lookup returns CDR1 MNHNY and CDR2 SVGAGI (reference sequence). The CDR3 is 16 amino acids. The CDR3 sequence is CASSYSDGTPNYEQYF. The DNA for the CDR3 is TGTGCCAGCAGTTACTCAGATGGGACGCCGAACTACGAGCAGTACTTC.

V usage is TRBV28 and J usage is TRBJ2-1, with TRBD1 matching 10 bases. The V segment lost 8 bases and the J segment 7 bases; nucleotides outside the gene matches: 11. The germline CDR1 and CDR2 sequences are MDHEN and SYDVKM. CDR3 length: 15 amino acids. CDR3 region: CASGAPGQGRNEQFF. DNA for the CDR3: TGTGCCAGCGGGGCACCGGGACAGGGGAGGAATGAGCAGTTCTTC. The full variable domain, in which reference TRBV28 and TRBJ2-1 provide the parts outside the CDR3, is DVKVTQSSRYLVKRTGEKVFLECVQDMDHENMFWYRQDPGLGLRLIYFSYDVKMKEKGDIPEGYSVSREKKERFSLILESASTNQTSMYLCASGAPGQGRNEQFFGPGTRLTVL.

The rearrangement links TRBV6-1 to TRBJ1-6; possibly TRBD1 for D (6 bases). Germline V CDR1 and CDR2: MNHNS, SASEGT. V lost 2 bases and J 6 bases, leaving 11 bases between the germline ends. The length of the CDR3 is 15 residues. CDR3 DNA sequence: TGTGCCAGCAGTGAAATAGGGGGAGGTAATTCACCCCTCCACTTT. Protein product: CASSEIGGGNSPLHF.

The chain employs TRBV18 and TRBJ2-3; 8 nucleotides agree with TRBD2. The germline V gene has CDR1 KGHSH and CDR2 LQKENI. V lost 0 bases, J lost 7 bases, and 6 bases stayed unmatched. The CDR3 is 15 residues long. In DNA form, the CDR3 reads TGTGCCAGCTCACCACCAGCGGGGGTGGTGAATACGCAGTATTTT. Its translation is CASSPPAGVVNTQYF.

The chain couples TRBV2 to TRBJ1-2; 9 bases agree with TRBD1. Germline lookup yields CDR1 SNHLY and CDR2 FYNNEI. The CDR3 runs 13 residues. Germline trimming cut 11 bases from V and 8 bases from J; bases unmatched to any gene: 12. CDR3 DNA: TGTGCCCGACGACAGGGGGGGACGGAAGGCTACACCTTC. Its translation: CARRQGGTEGYTF.

Points on this clone: Other DNA sequences within the sample encode an identical CDR3. The chain combines TRBV7-9 with TRBJ2-7, with TRBD1 matching over 9 bases. This CDR3 contains 14 residues. Germline CDR1 and CDR2: SEHNR and FQNEAQ (reference sequence). Trimming cost V 4 bases and J 4 bases; bases outside gene matches: 5. This CDR3 is CASSSGTGRYEQYF. The CDR3 DNA sequence: TGTGCCAGCAGCTCAGGGACAGGGCGTTACGAGCAGTACTTC.

This chain links TRBV7-3 with TRBJ2-1; D may match TRBD1 or TRBD2 (5 bases each). CDR1 and CDR2 (germline): SGHTA, FQGTGA. CDR3 length: 15 amino acids. Trimming removed 2 bases at V and 5 bases at J, with 13 bases between. The CDR3 sequence is CASSLSGTLNNEQFF. CDR3 in DNA: TGTGCCAGCAGCTTATCAGGGACCCTTAACAATGAGCAGTTCTTC.

The chain couples TRBV6-5 to TRBJ2-7; a possible D gene is TRBD2 (5 bases). CDR1 is MNHEY and CDR2 is SVGAGI in the germline V gene. V was shortened by 6 bases and J by 4 bases, with 19 bases between the two germline ends. CDR3 length: 15 amino acids. CDR3 in DNA: TGTGCCAGCAGCCGTTCACTAGTCGAGACTTACGAGCAGTACTTC. Amino acids: CASSRSLVETYEQYF.

As for this clone: A much more abundant neighbour one base away suggests this may be a read error. Here the CDR3 DNA reads TGTGCCAGCAGCATAGGACAGATCAATCAGCCCCAGCATTTT. Translating it yields CASSIGQINQPQHF. The chain uses TRBV5-5 and TRBJ1-5; D might be TRBD1 (6 bases). This CDR3 contains 14 residues. CDR1 and CDR2 from the germline V gene are SGHKS and YYEKEE (reference sequence). Trimming took off 4 bases at V and 3 bases at J, with 11 bases between the two ends. Based on the CDR3 plus reference TRBV5-5 and TRBJ1-5, the full variable domain is DAGVTQSPTHLIKTRGQQVTLRCSPISGHKSVSWYQQVLGQGPQFIFQYYEKEERGRGNFPDRFSARQFPNYSSELNVNALLLGDSALYLCASSIGQINQPQHFGDGTRLSIL.

CDR3 protein: CASLGGRDEQFF. Here the CDR3 DNA reads TGTGCCAGCCTCGGGGGTCGAGATGAGCAGTTCTTC. This chain links TRBV28 with TRBJ2-1; D possibly corresponds to TRBD2 (6 bases). The CDR3 consists of 12 residues. Per the germline V gene, CDR1 is MDHEN and CDR2 is SYDVKM. Trimming removed 8 bases from V and 8 bases from J, with 13 bases in between.

This chain links TRBV4-1 with TRBJ2-1; D possibly corresponds to TRBD2 (6 bases). Trimming removed 0 bases at V and 0 bases at J, with 12 bases between. Germline V lookup: CDR1 MGHRA, CDR2 YSYEKL. This CDR3 has 17 amino acids. CDR3 sequence reads: CASSQEGAGFSYNEQFF. The CDR3 region has the DNA TGCGCCAGCAGCCAAGAGGGAGCGGGTTTCTCCTACAATGAGCAGTTCTTC.